The TCR beta chain described here comes from a study of cytomegalovirus exposure and HLA in healthy donors (TCRdb year 2017). For the wider study: An earlier analysis of approximately 550 of the donors reported 250 to 300 Gb of sequence data and roughly 110 million unique TCR beta sequences from around 200 million T cells. Approximately 310 gigabases of sequencing data and around 90 million unique TCR sequences made up an early release that covered 500 to 650 HLA-typed donors. Of the 398 genotyped donors, roughly 85% fell in the genetic ancestry cluster associated with self-reported Caucasian donors. The aim of the study was to test whether cataloging public T cell receptors could identify signatures of past pathogen exposure. The T cell repertoires of around 670 subjects were profiled by immunosequencing and related to cytomegalovirus serostatus. A separate validation cohort of roughly 130 different subjects was used in addition to the 666-subject first cohort. High-throughput TCR immunosequencing, statistical association of individual TCRs with disease status, and machine learning were combined to predict cytomegalovirus infection status. A later analysis re-examined previously published TCR beta repertoires from 600 to 700 donors and added high-resolution HLA genotyping to investigate patterns of TCR occurrence. Rather than using new phenotypic data, the later analysis identified candidate immune exposures from TCR beta sequences and from how often those sequences occurred across donors. An earlier analysis of several hundred of the donors applied high-throughput TCR beta sequencing to assess whether each TCR beta V gene segment acted as functional or pseudogenic. Donor age, sex, ethnicity and CMV serostatus were collected together with the repertoire data. A later genetic analysis took genome-wide SNP genotypes for about 55% of the 666 donors and used that subset as a discovery cohort. Every repertoire in the discovery cohort had been generated on one and the same sequencing platform. HLA typing included class I and class II loci at four-digit resolution. Typing coverage varied by locus: roughly 620-630 donors for A, B, C, DRB1 and DQB1; more than 500 for DQA1; some 610 for DPA1; about 450 for DPB1. A handful of DR-DQ haplotypes were handled as single units for association and clustering because linkage in the cohort was strong. Among about 370 genotyped donors of the cohort, an average of about 240,000 unique TCR beta nucleotide sequences was sequenced per donor, of which 15% to 20% were non-productive.

V lost 2 bases and J lost 4 bases, and the count of bases not matched to a germline gene is 5. From its cysteine to its phenylalanine, the CDR3 spans 16 amino acids. The entry retains the CDR3 DNA only, 48 bases that are in frame from base 1. In the germline V gene, CDR1 corresponds to KGHSH and CDR2 to LQKENI. A note on this clone: No cognate antigen has been identified for it.

In total, roughly 670 healthy bone marrow donors made up the cohort. Cohort members were all nominally healthy when sampled, although unrecorded immune exposures were likely present. The donor tested CMV seronegative and was one of the 352 seronegative cohort members. A peripheral blood sample was collected from each donor, and TCR beta sequencing was performed on peripheral blood mononuclear cells. The Qiagen DNeasy Blood Extraction Kit was used to extract genomic DNA from the blood cell samples. The method was the immunoSEQ multiplex PCR assay. The multiplex PCR relied on a mix of 60 forward primers for TCR Vbeta segments and 13 reverse primers for TCR Jbeta segments. The CDR3 region of rearranged TCR beta genes was amplified from genomic DNA by a multiplex PCR assay. Amplified TCR beta libraries were sequenced as 87-base-pair reads on the Illumina HiSeq System. As for how the authors treated the data: A later analysis counted about 82 million unique TCR beta chains across the 550 to 800 repertoires, and around 9.9 million of these chains were shared by at least two donors. Raw reads were error-corrected and collapsed into unique sequences by a nearest-neighbor algorithm in which closely related sequences were merged to remove PCR and sequencing errors. To assign V, D and J gene segments, CDR3 sequences were aligned to IMGT reference sequences. Each retained sequence needed at least a six-nucleotide match to both a V gene segment and a J gene segment. Rearrangements were classified as productive when the CDR3 lacked stop codons and remained in frame with V and J, and all other rearrangements were classified as non-productive. Following IMGT convention, CDR3 was defined as the stretch from the second conserved V-encoded cysteine to the conserved J-encoded phenylalanine. The earlier analysis of around 640 of the donors excluded sequences that lacked an unambiguous match to a single V gene segment. An earlier analysis of just under 600 of the donors called V segments functional above 56.7% productive rearrangements and segregating when the between-donor standard deviation exceeded 5%. A statistical classification framework was built for diagnosing cytomegalovirus status from the catalog of TCR beta chain sequences. A later analysis assigned V and J genes by comparing TCR nucleotide sequences with IMGT/GENE-DB human TR gene sequences. A later analysis assigned CDR3 sequences and most-parsimonious VDJ recombination scenarios with the TCRdist pipeline. In a later analysis, each TCR beta chain was defined by its CDR3 amino acid sequence together with its V-gene family, and reads without a unique V-gene family were excluded. A later analysis removed 500 to 600 highly shared, low-generation-probability nucleotide sequences to deal with suspected cross-contamination and a sequencing artifact. For each public chain, a later analysis derived a clonal expansion index from normalized ranks of inferred template counts within each repertoire. Generation probabilities in a later analysis came from a VDJ recombination model fitted to out-of-frame rearrangements, and those results were checked against IGoR. A later analysis scored TCR-TCR, TCR-HLA and TCR-CMV co-occurrence with hypergeometric tests, applying a repertoire-size bias correction to TCR pairs. In a later analysis, false discovery rates were estimated by permuting HLA or CMV assignments 20 times. In a later analysis, co-occurring TCRs were grouped using DBSCAN, with TCRdist sequence similarity added in when clustering inside HLA-allele-positive subsets. Repertoires with fewer than 30,000 or more than 120,000 public chains, plus five repertoires with anomalous nucleotide sharing, were excluded from co-occurrence clustering. Imported from immuneACCESS, the table was reduced by TCRdb to in-frame sequences with V and J called. These copies leave out some clones; in studies compared against another copy, an unresolved V gene accounts for under half, and the cause of the remainder is not known. V and J calls and clone size follow that table, whereas D and trimming were derived from the DNA. The table for this sample records approximately 27,000 clones. Less than 0.75% of the sample is taken by the ten largest.

The research as a whole found: In a later analysis, HLA-associated TCR beta chains were found to be more clonally expanded and to have lower generation probabilities than equally common non-associated chains. In a later analysis, TCR association rates were found to vary across HLA loci, with the most associated TCRs seen for DRB1 alleles and the fewest for HLA-C alleles. In a later genetic analysis, a missense DCLRE1C variant was associated with V-gene and J-gene trimming of TCR beta chains, and the association was replicated in an independent cohort. In an earlier analysis of several hundred of the donors, most TCR beta V segments were observed in productive rearrangements about 87% or about 30% of the time, broadly matching IMGT annotations. The authors suggested that the approach could potentially be extended to other disease states and immunological phenotypes. In a later analysis, most CMV-associated TCR beta chains were found to appear HLA-restricted, with HLA associations seemingly driven largely by CMV exposure. The sequencing pipeline was judged likely to have produced a cluster of highly shared sequence variants as a technical artifact. In this cohort, only TCR beta chains were sequenced, and detectable features were limited by the absence of alpha or paired-chain data. Correlated functional status among segregating V segments might reflect linkage disequilibrium, but an unknown experimental factor could not be ruled out. A later analysis associated about 16,000 TCR beta sequences with specific HLA alleles at a false discovery rate of 0.05. Because the 87-base-pair reads could not distinguish some IMGT-functional V segments, including TRBV6-2 and TRBV6-3, those segments were excluded. Sequencing depth was assumed to be roughly uniform across donors in the presence/absence analyses, though that assumption may not hold. The study listed 150 to 200 TCR beta chains as associated with cytomegalovirus. A few of the identified cytomegalovirus-associated TCR beta chains were confirmed in vitro to be specific for cytomegalovirus antigens. Because HLA typing was missing for some donors at each locus, association tests included only the typed subset. Because counts were too low, about 15 rarely observed V segments, including chromosome 9 orphons, were left out of the earlier analysis of 587 of the donors. According to a later genetic analysis, donors in an Asian-associated ancestry cluster had fewer N-insertions in productive TCRs than the roughly 660-donor mean. For the cohort, immune exposure information was limited to CMV serostatus. Most TCR sequences were seen in very few donors, while some public TCRs were found in many individuals. Strong co-occurrence of HLA alleles, especially DR and DQ, made assigning TCR associations to individual alleles difficult. A further reported finding was that TCR beta sequences accurately predicted the HLA-A and HLA-B alleles for most subjects in the first cohort. A later analysis reported that several top co-occurrence clusters appeared linked to parvovirus B19, influenza, CMV and Epstein-Barr virus. The classifier was reported to diagnose cytomegalovirus status with high specificity and sensitivity in both the original cohort and the validation cohort.

The sample comprised PBMCs. The chain uses TRBV18 and TRBJ1-3, and 10 junctional nucleotides match TRBD1. The clonotype comes from a man aged 30 to 39 in good health and CMV-seronegative. The sequence in DNA is TGTGCCAGCTCACCATCCGGGACAGGGGTCGGAAACACCATATATTTT. This sequence encodes CASSPSGTGVGNTIYF.